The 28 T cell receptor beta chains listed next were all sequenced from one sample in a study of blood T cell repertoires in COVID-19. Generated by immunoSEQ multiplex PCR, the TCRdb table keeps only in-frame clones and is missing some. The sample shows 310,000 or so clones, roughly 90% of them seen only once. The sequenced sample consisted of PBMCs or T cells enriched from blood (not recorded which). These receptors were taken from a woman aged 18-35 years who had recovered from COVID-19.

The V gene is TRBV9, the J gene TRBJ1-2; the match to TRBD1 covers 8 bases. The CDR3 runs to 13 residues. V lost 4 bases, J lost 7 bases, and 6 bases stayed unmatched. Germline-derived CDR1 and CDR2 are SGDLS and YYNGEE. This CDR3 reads CASSSSDRAGYTF. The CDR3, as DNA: TGTGCCAGCAGCTCCTCGGACAGGGCTGGCTACACCTTC.

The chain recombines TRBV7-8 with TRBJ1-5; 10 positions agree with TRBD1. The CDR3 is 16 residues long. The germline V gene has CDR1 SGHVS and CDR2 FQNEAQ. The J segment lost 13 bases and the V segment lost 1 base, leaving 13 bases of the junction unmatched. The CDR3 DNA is TGTGCCAGCAGCTTAGACTCAGCCGGGACAGGGGCTCGGCAGCATTTT. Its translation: CASSLDSAGTGARQHF.

The chain's CDR3 is CASSDRTVGVYEQYF. The CDR3 DNA is TGTGCCAGCAGCGACCGGACAGTGGGTGTGTACGAGCAGTACTTC. V gene TRBV9 combines with J gene TRBJ2-7; the D gene is possibly TRBD1 (6 bases). Germline V gene sequence: CDR1 SGDLS, CDR2 YYNGEE. The CDR3 sequence is 15 residues long. V was cut by 3 bases and J by 4 bases, with 17 bases left in between.

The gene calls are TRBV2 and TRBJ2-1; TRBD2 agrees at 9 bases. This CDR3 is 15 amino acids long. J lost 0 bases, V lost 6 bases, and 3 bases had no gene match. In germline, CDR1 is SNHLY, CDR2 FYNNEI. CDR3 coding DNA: TGTGCCAGCAGGCTAGCGGGGAGCTCCTACAATGAGCAGTTCTTC. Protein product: CASRLAGSSYNEQFF. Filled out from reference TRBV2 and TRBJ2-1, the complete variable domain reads EPEVTQTPSHQVTQMGQEVILRCVPISNHLYFYWYRQILGQKVEFLVSFYNNEISEKSEIFDDQFSVERPDGSNFTLKIRSTKLEDSAMYFCASRLAGSSYNEQFFGPGTRLTVL.

CDR3 amino acids: CASSFLFTDTQYF. The CDR3 bases are TGTGCCAGCAGTTTTCTCTTCACAGATACGCAGTATTTT. The V and J genes are TRBV28 and TRBJ2-3; the D is unclear. CDR1 is MDHEN and CDR2 is SYDVKM in the germline V gene. V was pared by 3 bases and J by 2 bases, with 6 bases between. This CDR3 contains 13 residues.

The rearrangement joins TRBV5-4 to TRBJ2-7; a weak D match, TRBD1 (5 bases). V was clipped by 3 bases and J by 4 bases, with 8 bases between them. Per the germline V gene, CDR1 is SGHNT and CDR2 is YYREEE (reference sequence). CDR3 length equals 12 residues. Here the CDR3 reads CASSYGHYEQYF. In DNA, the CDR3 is TGTGCCAGCAGCTACGGACATTACGAGCAGTACTTC.

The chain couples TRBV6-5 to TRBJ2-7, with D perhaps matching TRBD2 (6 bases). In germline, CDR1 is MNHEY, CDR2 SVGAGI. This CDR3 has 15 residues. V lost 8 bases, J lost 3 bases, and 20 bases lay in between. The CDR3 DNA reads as TGTGCCAGCGCGGTTTCCGGTGGGGGGAACTACGAGCAGTACTTC. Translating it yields CASAVSGGGNYEQYF.

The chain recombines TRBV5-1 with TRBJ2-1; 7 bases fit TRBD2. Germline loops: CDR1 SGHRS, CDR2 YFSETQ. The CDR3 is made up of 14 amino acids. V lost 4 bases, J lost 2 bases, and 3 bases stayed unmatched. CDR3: CASSGEGTYNEQFF. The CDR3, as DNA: TGCGCCAGCAGCGGGGAGGGGACCTACAATGAGCAGTTCTTC.

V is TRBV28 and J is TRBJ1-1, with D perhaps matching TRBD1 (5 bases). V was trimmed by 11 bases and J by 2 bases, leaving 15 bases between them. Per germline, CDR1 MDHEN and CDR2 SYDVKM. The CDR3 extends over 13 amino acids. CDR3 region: CAAGSGGNTEAFF. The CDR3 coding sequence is TGTGCCGCCGGGTCGGGGGGTAACACTGAAGCTTTCTTT. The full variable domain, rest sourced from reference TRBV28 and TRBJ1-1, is DVKVTQSSRYLVKRTGEKVFLECVQDMDHENMFWYRQDPGLGLRLIYFSYDVKMKEKGDIPEGYSVSREKKERFSLILESASTNQTSMYLCAAGSGGNTEAFFGQGTRLTVV.

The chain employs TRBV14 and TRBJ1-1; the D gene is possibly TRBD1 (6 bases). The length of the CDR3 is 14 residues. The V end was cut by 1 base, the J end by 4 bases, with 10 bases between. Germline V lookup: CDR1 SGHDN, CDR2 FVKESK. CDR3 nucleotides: TGTGCCAGCAGCCAAGGAGGGGGATTCACTGAAGCTTTCTTT. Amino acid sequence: CASSQGGGFTEAFF.

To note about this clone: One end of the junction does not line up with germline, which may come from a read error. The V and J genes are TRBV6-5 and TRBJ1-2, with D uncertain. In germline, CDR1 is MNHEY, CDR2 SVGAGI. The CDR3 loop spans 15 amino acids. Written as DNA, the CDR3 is TGTGCCAGCACTTACGCCAGCGGCGAAGACTATGGCTACACCTTC. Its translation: CASTYASGEDYGYTF.

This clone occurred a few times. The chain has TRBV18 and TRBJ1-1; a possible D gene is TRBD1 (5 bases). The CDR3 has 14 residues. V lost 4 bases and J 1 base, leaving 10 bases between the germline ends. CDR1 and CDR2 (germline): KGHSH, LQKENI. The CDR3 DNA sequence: TGTGCCAGCTCACAAGGGGCTTCGAACACTGAAGCTTTCTTT. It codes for CASSQGASNTEAFF.

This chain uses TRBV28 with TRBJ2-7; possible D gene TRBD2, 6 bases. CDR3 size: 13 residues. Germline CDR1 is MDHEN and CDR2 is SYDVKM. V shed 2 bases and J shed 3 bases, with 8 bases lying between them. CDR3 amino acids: CASSLAGFYEQYF. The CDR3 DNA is TGTGCCAGCAGTTTAGCGGGGTTCTACGAGCAGTACTTC.

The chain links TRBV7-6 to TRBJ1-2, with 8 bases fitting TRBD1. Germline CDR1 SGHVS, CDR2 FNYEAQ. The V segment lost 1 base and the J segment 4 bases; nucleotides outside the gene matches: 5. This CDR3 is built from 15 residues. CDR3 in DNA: TGTGCCAGCAGCTTAGGGGCAGGGGGCGGCTATGGCTACACCTTC. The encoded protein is CASSLGAGGGYGYTF.

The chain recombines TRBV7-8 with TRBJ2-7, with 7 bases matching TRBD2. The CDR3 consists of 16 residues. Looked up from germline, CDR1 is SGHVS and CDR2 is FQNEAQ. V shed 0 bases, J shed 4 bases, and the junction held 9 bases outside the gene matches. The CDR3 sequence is CASSLAGGGGFYEQYF. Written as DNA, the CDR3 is TGTGCCAGCAGCTTAGCGGGCGGGGGAGGTTTTTACGAGCAGTACTTC.

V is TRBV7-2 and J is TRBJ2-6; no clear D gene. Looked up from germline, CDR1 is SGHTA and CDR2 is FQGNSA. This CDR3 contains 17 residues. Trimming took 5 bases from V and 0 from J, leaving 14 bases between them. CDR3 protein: CASSQAVFSSGANVLTF. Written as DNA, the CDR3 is TGTGCCAGCAGCCAGGCAGTCTTCTCCTCTGGGGCCAACGTCCTGACTTTC.

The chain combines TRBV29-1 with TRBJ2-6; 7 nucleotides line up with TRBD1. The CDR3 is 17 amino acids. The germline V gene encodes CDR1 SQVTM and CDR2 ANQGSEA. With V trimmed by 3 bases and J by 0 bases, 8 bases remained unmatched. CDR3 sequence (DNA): TGCAGCGTTGAGGATGCCCGACAGGGCTCTGGGGCCAACGTCCTGACTTTC. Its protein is CSVEDARQGSGANVLTF.

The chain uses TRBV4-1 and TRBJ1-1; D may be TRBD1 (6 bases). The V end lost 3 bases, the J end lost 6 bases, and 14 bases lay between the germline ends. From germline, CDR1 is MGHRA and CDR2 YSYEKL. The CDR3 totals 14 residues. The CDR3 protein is CASSHAYRESEAFF. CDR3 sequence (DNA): TGCGCCAGCAGCCACGCCTACAGGGAATCTGAAGCTTTCTTT.

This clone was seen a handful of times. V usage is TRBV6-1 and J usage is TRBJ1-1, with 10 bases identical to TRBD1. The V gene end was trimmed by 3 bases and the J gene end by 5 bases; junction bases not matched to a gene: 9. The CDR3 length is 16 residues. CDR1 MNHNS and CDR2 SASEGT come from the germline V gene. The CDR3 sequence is CASSEETGGDGTEAFF. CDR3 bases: TGTGCCAGCAGTGAGGAGACAGGGGGCGATGGTACTGAAGCTTTCTTT.

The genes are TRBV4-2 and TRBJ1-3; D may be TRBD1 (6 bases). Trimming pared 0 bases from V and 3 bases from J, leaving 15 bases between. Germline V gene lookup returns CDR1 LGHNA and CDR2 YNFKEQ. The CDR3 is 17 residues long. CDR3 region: CASSQEGGPVLGNTIYF. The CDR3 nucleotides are TGTGCCAGCAGCCAAGAAGGGGGTCCGGTACTTGGAAACACCATATATTTT.

The CDR3 protein is CASTDWGTGRFYGYTF. The CDR3 region has the DNA TGTGCCAGTACTGATTGGGGAACAGGGCGCTTCTATGGCTACACCTTC. This sequence joins TRBV19 and TRBJ1-2, with D perhaps matching TRBD1 (6 bases). V gave up 7 bases and J gave up 4 bases, with 22 bases separating them. The CDR3 runs to 16 residues. The germline V gene has CDR1 LNHDA and CDR2 SQIVND (reference sequence).

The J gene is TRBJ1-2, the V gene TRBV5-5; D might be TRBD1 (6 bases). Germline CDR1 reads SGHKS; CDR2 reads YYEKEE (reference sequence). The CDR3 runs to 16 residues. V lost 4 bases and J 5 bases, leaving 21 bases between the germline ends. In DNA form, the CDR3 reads TGTGCCAGCAGCCTGGGACACATAAAATCAGGATATGGCTACACCTTC. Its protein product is CASSLGHIKSGYGYTF.

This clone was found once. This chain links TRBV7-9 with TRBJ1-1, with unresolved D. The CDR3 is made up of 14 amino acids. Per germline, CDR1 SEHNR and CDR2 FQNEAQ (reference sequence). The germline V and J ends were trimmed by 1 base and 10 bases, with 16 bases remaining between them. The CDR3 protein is CASSLVGHPSGAFF. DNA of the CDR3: TGTGCCAGCAGCTTAGTCGGTCACCCCTCGGGAGCTTTCTTT.

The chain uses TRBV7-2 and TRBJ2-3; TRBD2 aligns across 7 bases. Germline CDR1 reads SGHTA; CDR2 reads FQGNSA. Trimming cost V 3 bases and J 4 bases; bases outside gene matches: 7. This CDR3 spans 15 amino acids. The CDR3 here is CASSFLSGPADTQYF. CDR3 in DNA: TGTGCCAGCAGCTTTCTTAGCGGGCCGGCAGATACGCAGTATTTT.

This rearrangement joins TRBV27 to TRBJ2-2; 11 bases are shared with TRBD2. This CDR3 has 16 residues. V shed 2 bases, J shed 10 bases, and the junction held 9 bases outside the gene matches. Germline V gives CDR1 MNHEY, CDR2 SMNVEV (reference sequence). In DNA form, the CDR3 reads TGTGCCAGCAGTTTAGGACTAGCGGGTGGTATCTTGGAGCTGTTTTTT. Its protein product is CASSLGLAGGILELFF.

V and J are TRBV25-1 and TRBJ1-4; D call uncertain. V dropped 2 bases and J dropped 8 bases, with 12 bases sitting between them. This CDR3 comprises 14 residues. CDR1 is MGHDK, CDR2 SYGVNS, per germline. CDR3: CASSEPSGGEKLFF. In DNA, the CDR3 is TGTGCCAGCAGTGAACCTTCTGGAGGGGAAAAACTGTTTTTT.

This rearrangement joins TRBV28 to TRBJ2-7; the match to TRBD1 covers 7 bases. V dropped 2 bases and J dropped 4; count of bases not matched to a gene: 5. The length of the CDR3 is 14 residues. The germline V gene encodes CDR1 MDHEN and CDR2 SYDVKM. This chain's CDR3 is CASSLSYRGYEQYF. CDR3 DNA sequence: TGTGCCAGCAGTTTAAGTTACAGGGGTTACGAGCAGTACTTC.

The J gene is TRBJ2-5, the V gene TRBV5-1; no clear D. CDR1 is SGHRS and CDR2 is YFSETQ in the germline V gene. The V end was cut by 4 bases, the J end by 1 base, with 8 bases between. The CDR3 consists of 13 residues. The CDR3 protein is CASSKSSQETQYF. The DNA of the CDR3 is TGCGCCAGCAGCAAGAGTTCCCAAGAGACCCAGTACTTC.